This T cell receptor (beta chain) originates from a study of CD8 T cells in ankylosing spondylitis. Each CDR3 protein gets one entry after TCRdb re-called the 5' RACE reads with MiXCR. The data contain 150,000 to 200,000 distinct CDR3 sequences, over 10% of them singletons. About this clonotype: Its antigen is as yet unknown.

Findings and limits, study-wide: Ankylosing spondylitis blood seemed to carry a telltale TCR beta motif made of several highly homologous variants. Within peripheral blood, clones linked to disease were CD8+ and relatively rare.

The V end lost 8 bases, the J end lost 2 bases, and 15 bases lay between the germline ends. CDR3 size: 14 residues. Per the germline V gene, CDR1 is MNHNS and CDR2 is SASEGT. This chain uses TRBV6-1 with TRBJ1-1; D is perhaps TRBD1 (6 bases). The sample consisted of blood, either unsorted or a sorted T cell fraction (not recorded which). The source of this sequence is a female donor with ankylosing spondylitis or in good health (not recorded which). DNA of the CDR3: TGTGCCAGCGATACCGGGACAACTAACACTGAAGCTTTCTTT. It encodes CASDTGTTNTEAFF.